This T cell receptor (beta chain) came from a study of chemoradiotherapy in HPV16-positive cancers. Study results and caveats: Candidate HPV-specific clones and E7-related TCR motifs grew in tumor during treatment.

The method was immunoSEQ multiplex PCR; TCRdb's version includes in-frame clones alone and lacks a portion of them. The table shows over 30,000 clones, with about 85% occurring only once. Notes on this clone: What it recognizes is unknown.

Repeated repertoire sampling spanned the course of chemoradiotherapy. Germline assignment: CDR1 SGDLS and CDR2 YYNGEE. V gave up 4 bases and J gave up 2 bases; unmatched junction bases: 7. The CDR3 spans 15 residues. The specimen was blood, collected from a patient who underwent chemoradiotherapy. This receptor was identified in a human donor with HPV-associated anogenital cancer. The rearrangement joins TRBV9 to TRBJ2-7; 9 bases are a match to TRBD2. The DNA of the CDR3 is TGTGCCAGCAGCCCGGGACTAGCCCTGACCTACGAGCAGTACTTC. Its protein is CASSPGLALTYEQYF.